Shown below are 24 T cell receptor beta chains from a single sample sequenced in a study of T cells in Graves' hyperthyroidism and ophthalmopathy. It was RNA transcripts that yielded the amplified TCR beta CDR3 regions. The TCR CDR3 first-round RT-PCR relied on the HTBI primer set. TCRdb reprocessed the multiplex PCR reads with MiXCR, giving one entry per CDR3 protein. The sample includes 240,000 or so distinct CDR3 sequences, less than 20% of them seen just once. The sequenced sample consisted of blood. These receptors were obtained from a woman aged 18-29 years with Graves' ophthalmopathy.

This rearrangement joins TRBV24-1 to TRBJ2-1; no reliable D call. The V gene's germline CDR1 is KGHDR and CDR2 SFDVKD. The V gene lost 0 bases and the J gene lost 0 bases, with 5 bases spanning the gap. CDR3 length: 15 amino acids. The DNA for the CDR3 is TGTGCCACCAGTGATTTGCGCCACTCCTACAATGAGCAGTTCTTC. Its translation is CATSDLRHSYNEQFF.

The sample holds many counts of this clonotype. J is TRBJ2-1 and V is TRBV10-1, with 15 bases lining up with TRBD2. Germline V gene data show CDR1 as WNHNN and CDR2 as SYGVQD (reference sequence). Unmatched junction bases numbered 2, after V lost 2 bases and J lost 9 bases. The CDR3 runs to 15 residues. The CDR3: CASSEGTSGRREQFF. CDR3 in DNA: TGCGCCAGCAGTGAGGGGACTAGCGGGAGGCGTGAGCAGTTCTTC.

The chain links TRBV11-3 to TRBJ1-1; D uncertain. CDR1 and CDR2 (germline): SGHNT, YENEEA. Trimming stripped 3 bases from V and 4 bases from J, with 3 bases between. The CDR3 loop spans 11 amino acids. CDR3 DNA sequence: TGTGCCAGCAGCTTCATCACTGAAGCTTTCTTT. It yields the protein CASSFITEAFF.

This clonotype was seen at least ten times. This chain connects TRBV28 to TRBJ2-1; TRBD2 might be the D (5 bases). Between the trimmed V and J ends, which lost 7 bases and 5 bases, there was a span of 12 bases. The germline V gene has CDR1 MDHEN and CDR2 SYDVKM. The CDR3 has 13 residues. CDR3 in DNA: TGTGCCAGCACCGCTTCTAGCCACAATGAGCAGTTCTTC. Its translation: CASTASSHNEQFF. The full variable domain, rest sourced from reference TRBV28 and TRBJ2-1, is DVKVTQSSRYLVKRTGEKVFLECVQDMDHENMFWYRQDPGLGLRLIYFSYDVKMKEKGDIPEGYSVSREKKERFSLILESASTNQTSMYLCASTASSHNEQFFGPGTRLTVL.

The chain links TRBV20-1 to TRBJ2-3; 11 bases line up with TRBD2. After removal of 8 bases from V and 3 bases from J, the junction contained 10 bases not matched to a gene. CDR3 length equals 15 residues. From germline, CDR1 is DFQATT and CDR2 SNEGSKA (reference sequence). The CDR3 loop reads CSSFQSSGRTDTQYF. DNA of the CDR3: TGCAGTTCCTTTCAGTCTAGCGGGAGGACAGATACGCAGTATTTT.

This clonotype was counted many times. This chain joins TRBV28 and TRBJ2-7; the D gene is possibly TRBD1 (6 bases). Trimming took off 5 bases at V and 3 bases at J, with 8 bases between the two ends. The CDR3 runs 12 residues. CDR1 is MDHEN and CDR2 is SYDVKM in the germline V gene. CDR3 nucleotide sequence: TGTGCCAGCAGTCAGGACAGCTACGAGCAGTACTTC. It is translated as CASSQDSYEQYF.

This clonotype occurred a few times. This CDR3 reads CASSFRRIQETQYF. The CDR3 nucleotides are TGTGCCAGCAGTTTTCGACGTATTCAAGAGACCCAGTACTTC. V usage is TRBV12-3 or TRBV12-4 and J usage is TRBJ2-5, with D hard to call. CDR3 size: 14 residues. Trimming stripped 3 bases from V and 2 bases from J, with 10 bases between.

This clonotype has ten or more counts. Written as DNA, the CDR3 is TGTGCCAGCAGTTTTGGGCGGGCTAGCGGTTCCTCCTACGAGCAGTACTTC. It codes for CASSFGRASGSSYEQYF. J is TRBJ2-7 and V is TRBV28; 7 bases align to TRBD2. Germline CDR1 is MDHEN and CDR2 is SYDVKM. This CDR3 spans 17 amino acids. The trim removed 3 bases at V and 0 bases at J, leaving 11 bases unmatched.

This clonotype came up many times. The J gene is TRBJ2-5, the V gene TRBV30; 9 positions agree with TRBD1. V dropped 3 bases and J dropped 4; count of bases not matched to a gene: 0. Germline-derived CDR1 and CDR2 are GTSNPN and SVGIG (reference sequence). The CDR3 is 12 amino acids. The CDR3 DNA reads TGTGCCTGGAGGACAGGGGGAGAGACCCAGTACTTC. The encoded protein is CAWRTGGETQYF.

The genes are TRBV6-4 and TRBJ2-1, with 13 bases identical to TRBD2. Germline V CDR1 and CDR2: MRHNA, SNTAGT. This CDR3 is built from 17 residues. J was trimmed by 4 bases and V by 6 bases; bases with no gene match: 9. CDR3 coding DNA: TGTGCCAGCAGCGCCCGGACTAGCGGGAGTCATTACAATGAGCAGTTCTTC. Amino acid sequence: CASSARTSGSHYNEQFF.

This clonotype was found many times. The V and J genes are TRBV29-1 and TRBJ2-2, with D possibly TRBD2 on 5 matching bases. Germline V gene lookup returns CDR1 SQVTM and CDR2 ANQGSEA. The CDR3 spans 13 residues. V lost 5 bases and J lost 3, with 10 bases in between. The CDR3 sequence is CSVRRMYTGELFF. In DNA form, the CDR3 reads TGCAGCGTTCGGAGGATGTACACCGGGGAGCTGTTTTTT.

This clonotype was seen many times. The CDR3 DNA reads TGCGCCAGCAGCTCCAGAGAATACGAGCAGTACTTC. Translated, it gives CASSSREYEQYF. This chain connects TRBV5-1 to TRBJ2-7; D unresolved. The V gene's germline CDR1 is SGHRS and CDR2 YFSETQ. Trimming shortened V by 3 bases and J by 4 bases, and 8 bases separated the two germline ends. This CDR3 spans 12 amino acids. The full variable domain, rest sourced from reference TRBV5-1 and TRBJ2-7, is KAGVTQTPRYLIKTRGQQVTLSCSPISGHRSVSWYQQTPGQGLQFLFEYFSETQRNKGNFPGRFSGRQFSNSRSEMNVSTLELGDSALYLCASSSREYEQYFGPGTRLTVT.

This clonotype has ten or more counts. V usage is TRBV7-6 and J usage is TRBJ2-3; 9 bases line up with TRBD2. The V gene's germline CDR1 is SGHVS and CDR2 FNYEAQ. V was pared by 4 bases and J by 0 bases, with 20 bases of the junction left unmatched. CDR3 length: 21 residues. The CDR3: CASSWPLRGSGSGASTDTQYF. The CDR3 region has the DNA TGTGCCAGCAGCTGGCCCCTTAGAGGTAGCGGGAGTGGTGCTAGCACAGATACGCAGTATTTT. Full variable domain (missing parts from reference TRBV7-6 and TRBJ2-3): GAGVSQSPRYKVTKRGQDVALRCDPISGHVSLYWYRQALGQGPEFLTYFNYEAQQDKSGLPNDRFSAERPEGSISTLTIQRTEQRDSAMYRCASSWPLRGSGSGASTDTQYFGPGTRLTVL.

This clonotype was observed a few times. The chain recombines TRBV12-3 or TRBV12-4 with TRBJ2-2; TRBD1 matches 9 bases. Germline trimming cut 5 bases from V and 6 bases from J; bases unmatched to any gene: 7. The CDR3 consists of 15 residues. This CDR3 is CASSKPRTGAGELFF. CDR3 sequence (DNA): TGTGCCAGCAGTAAGCCTCGGACAGGGGCCGGGGAGCTGTTTTTT.

This clonotype was picked up many times. This chain uses TRBV7-6 with TRBJ1-1; maybe TRBD1 (5 bases). V dropped 1 base and J dropped 3 bases, with 12 bases sitting between them. Looked up from germline, CDR1 is SGHVS and CDR2 is FNYEAQ. This CDR3 spans 15 amino acids. CDR3 residues: CASSLEPGRDTEAFF. The DNA for the CDR3 is TGTGCCAGCAGCTTAGAACCGGGGCGGGACACTGAAGCTTTCTTT.

This clonotype showed up many times. The chain joins TRBV27 to TRBJ2-3; the D gene is possibly TRBD1 (5 bases). The CDR3 is 14 amino acids. V lost 8 bases to trimming and J lost 2 bases, with 14 bases between them. Germline values: CDR1 MNHEY, CDR2 SMNVEV (reference sequence). The CDR3 nucleotides are TGTGCCAGCTCTCCAGGGCCTTCCACAGATACGCAGTATTTT. This codes for CASSPGPSTDTQYF.

The sample holds one count of this clonotype. A read error may produce the germline difference seen at one junction end. The gene calls are TRBV3-1 and TRBJ2-7; 8 nucleotides align to TRBD2. The DNA end is more similar to TRBJ2-1, so the J call may be wrong. The CDR3 is 14 amino acids. Germline V gene sequence: CDR1 LGHDT, CDR2 YNNKEL (reference sequence). The CDR3 protein is CAGSQGLAPGEQFF. In nucleotides, the CDR3 is TGTGCCGGCAGCCAAGGACTAGCCCCAGGCGAGCAGTTCTTC.

The rearrangement uses TRBV25-1 and TRBJ2-1; D is unclear. V lost 5 bases, J lost 0 bases, and 8 bases lay in between. This CDR3 is built from 14 residues. Germline CDR1 is MGHDK and CDR2 is SYGVNS. CDR3 nucleotide sequence: TGTGCCAGCAGTTCCTTTGACTCCTACAATGAGCAGTTCTTC. Its protein is CASSSFDSYNEQFF.

In this sample, this clonotype turned up a few times. The chain uses TRBV5-6 and TRBJ2-2, with 7 bases matching TRBD2. Germline V gene lookup returns CDR1 SGHDT and CDR2 YYEEEE. The CDR3 spans 14 residues. V shed 2 bases and J 4 bases; nucleotides not matched to a gene: 2. CDR3 DNA sequence: TGTGCCAGCAGCTTCGGGACTATCACCGGGGAGCTGTTTTTT. Translation: CASSFGTITGELFF.

This clonotype has at least ten counts. The chain carries TRBV20-1 and TRBJ2-3; a weak D match, TRBD2 (5 bases). V lost 2 bases and J 1 base, leaving 13 bases between the germline ends. Per the germline V gene, CDR1 is DFQATT and CDR2 is SNEGSKA (reference sequence). The CDR3 sequence is 15 residues long. Here the CDR3 DNA reads TGCAGTGCTAGATCCTTGGCGGGTCGCACAGATACGCAGTATTTT. Translating it yields CSARSLAGRTDTQYF.

This clonotype was seen repeatedly, ten times or more. The CDR3 region is CASSPLLAGDEQFF. The CDR3 DNA is TGTGCCAGCAGCCCTCTTCTAGCGGGAGACGAGCAGTTCTTC. This chain links TRBV3-1 with TRBJ2-1, with 10 positions matching TRBD2. The CDR3 is made up of 14 amino acids. V lost 4 bases, J lost 10 bases, and 7 bases stayed unmatched. Germline V gene sequence: CDR1 LGHDT, CDR2 YNNKEL (reference sequence).

This clonotype was counted ten times or more. The junction and the germline gene differ at one end; a read error may be behind it. The V and J genes are TRBV6-1 and TRBJ2-7; 7 bases are a match to TRBD1. Germline CDR1 is MNHNS and CDR2 is SASEGT. The CDR3 is 15 residues long. The CDR3 spells CASREADRRSYEQYF. CDR3 sequence (DNA): TGTGCCAGCAGGGAAGCGGACAGGCGTTCCTACGAGCAGTACTTC.

This clonotype was recorded at least ten times. The chain joins TRBV12-3 or TRBV12-4 to TRBJ2-3; D call uncertain. V lost 7 bases and J lost 2, with 7 bases in between. This CDR3 has 12 residues. The CDR3 sequence: CASTQFTDTQYF. The CDR3 DNA reads as TGTGCCAGCACCCAGTTCACAGATACGCAGTATTTT.

At least ten counts were recorded for this clonotype. The J gene is TRBJ1-2, the V gene TRBV20-1; 9 nucleotides match TRBD1. The V gene's germline CDR1 is DFQATT and CDR2 SNEGSKA (reference sequence). Trimming at V came to 6 bases and at J to 0 bases, leaving 5 bases not matched to a gene. The CDR3 has 14 residues. CDR3 nucleotide sequence: TGCAGTGCACAGACAGGGGGTACTAACTATGGCTACACCTTC. It translates to CSAQTGGTNYGYTF.